This TCR beta chain was captured in a study of T cells in Graves' hyperthyroidism and ophthalmopathy. Broader study findings: A model built on 13 V-J features separated ophthalmopathy from stable hyperthyroidism. In the blood, most expanded thyroid clonotypes above 0.001 appeared as well.

CDR3 size: 15 residues. Germline CDR1 reads SGDLS; CDR2 reads YYNGEE. V shed 0 bases and J shed 7 bases, with 13 bases lying between them. About this clonotype: Its antigen is not known.

A patient was excluded if there was uncontrolled infection, other autoimmune disease, pregnancy or lactation. Diagnoses used clinical symptoms, serum thyroxine and TRAb, thyroid ultrasound and orbital computed tomography. Researchers amplified the TCR beta CDR3 regions from RNA transcripts. HTBI primers drove first-round RT-PCR of the TCR CDR3. In TCRdb, the multiplex PCR reads were re-called with MiXCR into one record per CDR3 protein. Here the sample spans a few hundred thousand distinct CDR3 sequences, roughly 18% being singletons. The chain is built from TRBV9 and TRBJ1-4; no definite D call. Specimen: blood. This sequence originates from a woman aged 50 to 65 with Graves' hyperthyroidism. CDR3: CASSVGGIVGEKLFF. In DNA form, the CDR3 reads TGTGCCAGCAGCGTAGGTGGGATTGTAGGTGAAAAACTGTTTTTT.